The next 23 T cell receptor beta chains were all read from a single sample in a study of beta chain features in type 1 diabetes. Overall study results and limits: Across all four CD4+ subsets, people with type 1 diabetes showed modestly shorter TCRB CDR3s.

These receptors' antigens are unknown. Isolated RNA was reverse transcribed in full, so expressed TCRB transcripts were sequenced. Profiled with immunoSEQ multiplex PCR; TCRdb holds only in-frame clones, not every one. The sample lists fewer than 70,000 clones, 55% to 75% occurring once. The sequenced sample consisted of stem cell memory CD4+ T cells from blood. The receptors were sampled from a young woman with type 1 diabetes.

The CDR3 coding sequence is TGTGCCAGCAGTTACTCGAGGTTTCGCACAGATACGCAGTATTTT. It codes for CASSYSRFRTDTQYF. This chain links TRBV6-5 with TRBJ2-3; D remains ambiguous. V dropped 0 bases and J dropped 1 base, with 8 bases sitting between them. The CDR3 totals 15 residues. Looked up from germline, CDR1 is MNHEY and CDR2 is SVGAGI.

This chain joins TRBV7-3 and TRBJ1-1; 7 bases are a match to TRBD1. The CDR3 is made up of 14 amino acids. Germline CDR1 reads SGHTA; CDR2 reads FQGTGA. Losses at the gene ends were 2 bases for V and 1 base for J; bases not matched to a gene: 1. CDR3 DNA: TGTGCCAGCAGCTTAGACAGGGCGAACACTGAAGCTTTCTTT. Translated, it gives CASSLDRANTEAFF.

This clone has just a few counts. The chain links TRBV30 to TRBJ1-1; D is undetermined. Trimming shortened V by 7 bases and J by 7 bases, and 13 bases separated the two germline ends. Germline V gene data show CDR1 as GTSNPN and CDR2 as SVGIG (reference sequence). The CDR3 is 11 amino acids. Here the CDR3 reads CAFWRQIEAFF. The CDR3 DNA is TGTGCCTTTTGGCGGCAGATTGAAGCTTTCTTT.

The table lists this clone with a few counts. The gene calls are TRBV11-2 and TRBJ2-1; 10 bases align to TRBD2. CDR1 SGHAT and CDR2 FQNNGV come from the germline V gene. J was trimmed by 3 bases and V by 5 bases; bases with no gene match: 4. CDR3 length equals 15 residues. CDR3: CASSQTSGNYNEQFF. The CDR3, as DNA: TGTGCCAGCAGCCAAACTAGCGGGAACTACAATGAGCAGTTCTTC.

This clone was counted a few times. The genes are TRBV7-3 and TRBJ2-6; 8 positions agree with TRBD2. The junction had 1 base not matched to a gene; V was cut back by 6 bases and J by 0 bases. CDR1 SGHTA and CDR2 FQGTGA come from the germline V gene. The CDR3 extends over 15 amino acids. The CDR3 coding sequence is TGTGCCAGCAGTCGGGGGGGCTCTGGGGCCAACGTCCTGACTTTC. It is translated as CASSRGGSGANVLTF.

This clone was observed once. V usage is TRBV5-1 and J usage is TRBJ2-1, with D perhaps matching TRBD1 (5 bases). The germline gives CDR1 SGHRS, CDR2 YFSETQ. Trimming stripped 4 bases from V and 6 bases from J, with 20 bases between. CDR3 length equals 16 residues. The CDR3 is CASSSATPTTVNEQFF. The CDR3 DNA reads TGCGCCAGCAGCAGCGCAACCCCAACGACAGTCAATGAGCAGTTCTTC.

The chain has TRBV6-5 and TRBJ2-3, with no clear D. Trimming left V 0 bases short and J 0 bases short, with 10 bases between. Germline V gives CDR1 MNHEY, CDR2 SVGAGI. The CDR3 is made up of 16 amino acids. The CDR3 loop is CASSYSSLDSTDTQYF. CDR3 bases: TGTGCCAGCAGTTACTCGAGTCTAGATAGCACAGATACGCAGTATTTT.

This chain connects TRBV9 to TRBJ2-7, with D possibly matching TRBD1 (5 bases). CDR1 and CDR2 from the germline V gene are SGDLS and YYNGEE. Trimming left V 4 bases short and J 6 bases short, with 17 bases between. The CDR3 loop spans 14 amino acids. The CDR3 DNA follows: TGTGCCAGCAGCACCAAGCCATGGGGCGTCGAGCAGTACTTC. Translated: CASSTKPWGVEQYF.

This clone was counted only a few times. The chain employs TRBV2 and TRBJ2-1; D might be TRBD1 (6 bases). This CDR3 is built from 17 residues. The germline CDR1 and CDR2 sequences are SNHLY and FYNNEI. Trimming took off 6 bases at V and 3 bases at J, with 21 bases between the two ends. The CDR3 sequence: CASSNPKTGRGYNEQFF. The CDR3 nucleotides read TGTGCCAGCAGCAACCCCAAGACAGGAAGAGGCTACAATGAGCAGTTCTTC.

This clone was detected only a few times. In the same sample, other DNA sequences code for this CDR3. J is TRBJ1-1 and V is TRBV18; the D gene is possibly TRBD1 (5 bases). V was shortened by 2 bases and J by 1 base, with 8 bases between the two germline ends. The CDR3 covers 14 residues. Germline loops: CDR1 KGHSH, CDR2 LQKENI. For the CDR3, the DNA is TGTGCCAGCTCACCATCCACAGGGAACACTGAAGCTTTCTTT. It yields the protein CASSPSTGNTEAFF.

V is TRBV2 and J is TRBJ2-4, with D possibly TRBD2 on 6 matching bases. Trimming took off 6 bases at V and 9 bases at J, with 18 bases between the two ends. This CDR3 region has 14 residues. The germline CDR1 and CDR2 sequences are SNHLY and FYNNEI. CDR3 protein: CASRSHGRNGIQYF. The CDR3 coding sequence is TGTGCCAGCAGATCCCACGGGAGAAATGGCATTCAGTACTTC. Full variable domain (rest looked up from reference TRBV2 and TRBJ2-4): EPEVTQTPSHQVTQMGQEVILRCVPISNHLYFYWYRQILGQKVEFLVSFYNNEISEKSEIFDDQFSVERPDGSNFTLKIRSTKLEDSAMYFCASRSHGRNGIQYFGAGTRLSVL.

This clone occurred once. The chain carries TRBV2 and TRBJ1-2, with 12 bases that match TRBD1. The germline V gene encodes CDR1 SNHLY and CDR2 FYNNEI. V lost 8 bases to trimming and J lost 5 bases; unmatched junction nucleotides: 6. The CDR3 runs to 14 residues. CDR3 residues: CASVGTGGAYGYTF. Written as DNA, the CDR3 is TGTGCCAGCGTCGGGACAGGGGGCGCGTATGGCTACACCTTC. Full variable domain (rest looked up from reference TRBV2 and TRBJ1-2): EPEVTQTPSHQVTQMGQEVILRCVPISNHLYFYWYRQILGQKVEFLVSFYNNEISEKSEIFDDQFSVERPDGSNFTLKIRSTKLEDSAMYFCASVGTGGAYGYTFGSGTRLTVV.

The genes are TRBV4-2 and TRBJ2-1; TRBD2 matches at 8 bases. The CDR3 contains 15 residues. The V and J ends lost 0 bases and 10 bases, in that order; junction bases with no gene match: 8. The germline V gene has CDR1 LGHNA and CDR2 YNFKEQ. The CDR3 loop reads CASSQDLSGSYEQFF. The CDR3 DNA follows: TGTGCCAGCAGCCAAGATTTGAGCGGGAGTTACGAGCAGTTCTTC.

The V call is TRBV7-9, the J call TRBJ1-2; no reliable D call. The CDR3 spans 14 residues. Germline assignment: CDR1 SEHNR and CDR2 FQNEAQ (reference sequence). Deletions cut 1 base from V and 4 bases from J, with 10 bases between. The CDR3 DNA follows: TGTGCCAGCAGCTTAGAGGCGGGAGGCTATGGCTACACCTTC. This translates into CASSLEAGGYGYTF.

The CDR3 DNA reads as TGTGCCAGCAGTCCATCGCCCACTAGCGGGAGGGTACATGAGCAGTTCTTC. Residues: CASSPSPTSGRVHEQFF. The genes are TRBV5-4 and TRBJ2-1, with 13 bases identical to TRBD2. There are 17 residues in the CDR3. The V gene's germline CDR1 is SGHNT and CDR2 YYREEE (reference sequence). J gave up 8 bases and V 5 bases, and 13 bases lay outside the gene matches.

This clone was counted a single time. The rearrangement links TRBV10-1 to TRBJ2-5, with 9 bases fitting TRBD2. Trimming took 2 bases from V and 1 from J; bases not matched to a gene: 8. The CDR3 length is 17 residues. The germline V gene has CDR1 WNHNN and CDR2 SYGVQD (reference sequence). The CDR3 sequence is CASSEGAGTSIQETQYF. DNA of the CDR3: TGCGCCAGCAGTGAGGGGGCCGGGACTAGCATCCAAGAGACCCAGTACTTC.

The gene calls are TRBV4-1 and TRBJ1-2; 12 nucleotides agree with TRBD1. The length of the CDR3 is 15 residues. Looked up from germline, CDR1 is MGHRA and CDR2 is YSYEKL. Trimming removed 8 bases from V and 8 bases from J; junction bases left unmatched: 12. The CDR3 sequence: CASALGQGATGGYTF. DNA for the CDR3: TGCGCCAGCGCGCTGGGACAGGGGGCCACGGGGGGCTACACCTTC.

V and J are TRBV11-2 and TRBJ2-1, with 10 nucleotides matching TRBD2. Germline assignment: CDR1 SGHAT and CDR2 FQNNGV. J was trimmed by 5 bases and V by 3 bases; bases with no gene match: 7. The CDR3 loop spans 16 amino acids. The CDR3 nucleotides read TGTGCCAGCAGCTTTCAAACGGGACTAGCGCACAATGAGCAGTTCTTC. This gives the protein CASSFQTGLAHNEQFF.

This chain uses TRBV7-9 with TRBJ2-7; 9 bases map to TRBD2. The CDR3 loop spans 12 amino acids. J was trimmed by 9 bases and V by 7 bases; bases with no gene match: 7. Germline CDR1 is SEHNR and CDR2 is FQNEAQ (reference sequence). In DNA form, the CDR3 reads TGTGCCAGCACTAGCGGGACTGCTGGGCAGTACTTC. This translates into CASTSGTAGQYF. The full variable domain, with the rest looked up from reference TRBV7-9 and TRBJ2-7, is DTGVSQNPRHKITKRGQNVTFRCDPISEHNRLYWYRQTLGQGPEFLTYFQNEAQLEKSRLLSDRFSAERPKGSFSTLEIQRTEQGDSAMYLCASTSGTAGQYFGPGTRLTVT.

The chain carries TRBV7-2 and TRBJ2-7, with a tentative D call TRBD2 (5 bases). The germline V and J ends were trimmed by 6 bases and 0 bases, with 15 bases remaining between them. This CDR3 comprises 15 residues. Germline V gene lookup returns CDR1 SGHTA and CDR2 FQGNSA. The CDR3 protein is CASSKISGGSYEQYF. The CDR3 DNA sequence: TGTGCCAGCAGTAAGATAAGCGGCGGCTCCTACGAGCAGTACTTC.

The chain employs TRBV5-4 and TRBJ2-7; no definite D call. CDR1 SGHNT and CDR2 YYREEE come from the germline V gene (reference sequence). V lost 2 bases, J lost 3 bases, and 12 bases lay in between. The CDR3 loop spans 14 amino acids. The CDR3 spells CASSLDLVNYEQYF. DNA of the CDR3: TGTGCCAGCAGCTTAGACCTAGTAAACTACGAGCAGTACTTC.

Only one count was recorded for this clone. V and J are TRBV6-1 and TRBJ1-2; 7 bases match TRBD1. CDR1 is MNHNS, CDR2 SASEGT, per germline. Unmatched junction bases numbered 14, after V lost 6 bases and J lost 7 bases. CDR3 length: 15 residues. The CDR3 sequence is CASSPERGQGGGYTF. CDR3 DNA: TGTGCCAGCAGCCCCGAAAGGGGGCAGGGCGGTGGCTACACCTTC.

The chain links TRBV6-5 to TRBJ1-1; weak D call: TRBD1 (6 bases). V lost 7 bases and J 5 bases, leaving 14 bases between the germline ends. Germline V gene lookup returns CDR1 MNHEY and CDR2 SVGAGI. The CDR3 runs to 13 residues. This CDR3 is CASTTGSETEAFF. CDR3 nucleotides: TGTGCCAGCACTACAGGGTCGGAGACTGAAGCTTTCTTT.